This T cell receptor beta chain was captured in a study of blood T cell repertoires in COVID-19. The overall study: Acute-phase and convalescent COVID-19 samples originated in the United States, Italy and Spain. PBMCs, B-cell-depleted T cells, or T cells provided the cDNA or gDNA that made up the material.

Authors' methods: Researchers report that nucleated cell counts were estimated from reference gene primer amplification. Measured with immunoSEQ multiplex PCR; TCRdb has only the in-frame clones, and not every one. The V and J calls and clone size are taken from that table; D and trimming were inferred from the DNA. Altogether about 110,000 clones are present, 55% to 75% being singletons, with the ten largest covering more than 0.75%. This CDR3 region has 14 residues. Germline V gene data show CDR1 as SGHVS and CDR2 as FQNEAQ. Trimming took 3 bases from V and 7 from J, leaving 12 bases between them. The specimen was peripheral blood. The rearrangement uses TRBV7-8 and TRBJ2-2; D perhaps matches TRBD1 (5 bases). This TCR derives from a human donor with acute or convalescent COVID-19. The donor label of this sample is uncertain. This chain's CDR3 is CASSLGRGGGELFF. In nucleotides, the CDR3 is TGTGCCAGCAGCTTGGGTAGGGGTGGCGGGGAGCTGTTTTTT.